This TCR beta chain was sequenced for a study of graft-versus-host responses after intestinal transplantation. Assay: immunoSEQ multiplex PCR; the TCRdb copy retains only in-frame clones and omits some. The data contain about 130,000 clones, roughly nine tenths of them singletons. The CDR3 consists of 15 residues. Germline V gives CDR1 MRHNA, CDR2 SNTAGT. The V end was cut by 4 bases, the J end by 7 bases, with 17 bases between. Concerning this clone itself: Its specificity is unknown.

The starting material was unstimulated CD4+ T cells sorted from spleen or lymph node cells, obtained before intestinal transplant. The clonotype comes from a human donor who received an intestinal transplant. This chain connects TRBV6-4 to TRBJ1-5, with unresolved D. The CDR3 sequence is CASSARDSRYQPQHF. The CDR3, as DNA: TGTGCCAGCAGTGCCAGAGACTCCCGCTACCAGCCCCAGCATTTT.